This TCR beta chain was recorded in a study of early T cells in non-severe SARS-CoV-2 infection. General study findings and limits: Database matching using VDJdb favored anti-spike CD8 responses, with private and CD4 specificities left missing.

To note about this clonotype: Its matching antigen is unknown.

Molecules of cDNA were individually given unique molecular identifiers that were attached to them. A single record per CDR3 protein comes from TCRdb applying MiXCR to the 5' RACE reads. This table has tens of thousands of distinct CDR3 sequences, more than 4.5% appearing once. Trimming left V 0 bases short and J 7 bases short, with 13 bases between. CDR3 length equals 16 residues. Germline V gene data show CDR1 as SEHNR and CDR2 as FQNEAQ (reference sequence). The sequence was obtained from an adult who was a healthcare worker with PCR-confirmed SARS-CoV-2 infection or an uninfected control (not recorded which). The sequencing sample was made of whole blood. The chain carries TRBV7-9 and TRBJ1-6; D may be TRBD1 (5 bases). The CDR3: CASSLAFQGSNSPLHF. CDR3 in DNA: TGTGCCAGCAGCTTAGCGTTCCAGGGATCAAATTCACCCCTCCACTTT.